Listed below are T cell receptor beta chains from one sample, sequenced in a study of blood T cells in healthy people across ages. One entry per CDR3 protein, called by TCRdb with MiXCR from the 5' RACE reads. Among under 2,000,000 distinct CDR3 sequences listed, 49% were seen once. Sequenced sample: blood. These receptors were obtained from a woman between 40 and 55 years old in good health. CDR3s include the opening cysteine and the closing phenylalanine or tryptophan. Each record gives: D gene, J gene, V gene, clone size, CDR3 protein, CDR3 DNA. A D gene is named only where the DNA matches it firmly. Where a row states a size, it is once, few, many or the class of an expanded clone; other rows omit it.

d_gene: -
j_gene: TRBJ1-1
v_gene: TRBV6-5
abundance: -
CDR3aa: CASEGGPGKWAEAFF
CDR3nt: TGTGCCAGTGAGGGGGGACCAGGAAAATGGGCTGAAGCTTTCTTT

d_gene: -
j_gene: TRBJ2-5
v_gene: TRBV6-1
abundance: few
CDR3aa: CASSEDRIQETQYF
CDR3nt: TGTGCCAGCAGTGAAGACCGGATCCAAGAGACCCAGTACTTC

d_gene: TRBD1
j_gene: TRBJ2-5
v_gene: TRBV7-7
abundance: few
CDR3aa: CASSLQGTGGQETQYF
CDR3nt: TGTGCTAGCAGCTTACAAGGGACAGGGGGCCAAGAGACCCAGTACTTC

d_gene: -
j_gene: TRBJ2-7
v_gene: TRBV6-2/TRBV6-3
abundance: few
CDR3aa: CASSDQGAYEQYF
CDR3nt: TGTGCCAGCAGTGACCAGGGAGCCTACGAGCAGTACTTC

d_gene: TRBD2
j_gene: TRBJ2-1
v_gene: TRBV15
abundance: -
CDR3aa: CAPSRIGAGGTYNEQFF
CDR3nt: TGTGCCCCCAGCAGGATTGGGGCGGGAGGAACGTACAATGAGCAGTTCTTC

d_gene: TRBD2
j_gene: TRBJ2-3
v_gene: TRBV20-1
abundance: -
CDR3aa: CSACSGATDTQYF
CDR3nt: TGCAGTGCTTGTAGCGGGGCAACAGATACGCAGTATTTT

d_gene: -
j_gene: TRBJ2-4
v_gene: TRBV9
abundance: -
CDR3aa: CASSGADRYEQYF
CDR3nt: TGTGCCAGCAGCGGGGCCGACAGGTATGAGCAGTACTTC

d_gene: TRBD1
j_gene: TRBJ1-5
v_gene: TRBV7-8
abundance: -
CDR3aa: CASREVEGQASNQPQHF
CDR3nt: TGTGCCAGCAGGGAGGTTGAGGGACAGGCAAGCAATCAGCCCCAGCATTTT

d_gene: TRBD1
j_gene: TRBJ2-7
v_gene: TRBV5-1
abundance: many
CDR3aa: CASSFGTGIYEQYF
CDR3nt: TGTGCCAGCAGCTTCGGGACAGGGATATACGAGCAGTACTTC

d_gene: -
j_gene: TRBJ2-5
v_gene: TRBV5-5
abundance: many
CDR3aa: CASSLYGQETQYF
CDR3nt: TGTGCCAGCAGCTTATATGGGCAAGAGACCCAGTACTTC